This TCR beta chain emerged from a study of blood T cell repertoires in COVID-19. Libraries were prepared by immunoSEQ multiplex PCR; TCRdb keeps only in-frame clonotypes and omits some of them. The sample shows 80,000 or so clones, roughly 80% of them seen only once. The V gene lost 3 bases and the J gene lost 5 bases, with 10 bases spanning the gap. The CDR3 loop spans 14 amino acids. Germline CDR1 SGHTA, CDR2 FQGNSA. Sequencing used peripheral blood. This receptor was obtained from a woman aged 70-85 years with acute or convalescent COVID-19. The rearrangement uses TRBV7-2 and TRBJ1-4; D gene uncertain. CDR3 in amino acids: CASSFDTANEKLFF. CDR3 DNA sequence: TGTGCCAGCAGCTTCGACACGGCGAATGAAAAACTGTTTTTT.